A single sample gave rise to the 2 T cell receptor beta chains below, sequenced in a study of T cell responses to AZD1222 COVID-19 vaccine. Assay used: immunoSEQ multiplex PCR; TCRdb lists only in-frame clones, some missing. The sample carries around 91,000 clones, roughly nine tenths recorded once. Sample: peripheral blood, taken 28 days after the second AZD1222 dose. These receptors all stem from an adult who received the AZD1222 COVID-19 vaccine.

The chain uses TRBV27 and TRBJ1-6, with D tentatively TRBD1 (5 bases). The CDR3 is made up of 16 amino acids. Germline V gene lookup returns CDR1 MNHEY and CDR2 SMNVEV (reference sequence). V was trimmed by 5 bases and J by 0 bases, leaving 11 bases between them. The CDR3 sequence is CASSPGLSSYNSPLHF. The CDR3 DNA sequence: TGTGCCAGCAGTCCAGGGTTGAGCTCCTATAATTCACCCCTCCACTTT.

V usage is TRBV6-5 and J usage is TRBJ1-3; 7 bases are a match to TRBD1. Germline loops: CDR1 MNHEY, CDR2 SVGAGI. This CDR3 region has 14 residues. After removal of 6 bases from V and 3 bases from J, the junction contained 5 bases not matched to a gene. CDR3 sequence (DNA): TGTGCCAGCAGATCGACAGGGTTTGGAAACACCATATATTTT. Its translation is CASRSTGFGNTIYF.